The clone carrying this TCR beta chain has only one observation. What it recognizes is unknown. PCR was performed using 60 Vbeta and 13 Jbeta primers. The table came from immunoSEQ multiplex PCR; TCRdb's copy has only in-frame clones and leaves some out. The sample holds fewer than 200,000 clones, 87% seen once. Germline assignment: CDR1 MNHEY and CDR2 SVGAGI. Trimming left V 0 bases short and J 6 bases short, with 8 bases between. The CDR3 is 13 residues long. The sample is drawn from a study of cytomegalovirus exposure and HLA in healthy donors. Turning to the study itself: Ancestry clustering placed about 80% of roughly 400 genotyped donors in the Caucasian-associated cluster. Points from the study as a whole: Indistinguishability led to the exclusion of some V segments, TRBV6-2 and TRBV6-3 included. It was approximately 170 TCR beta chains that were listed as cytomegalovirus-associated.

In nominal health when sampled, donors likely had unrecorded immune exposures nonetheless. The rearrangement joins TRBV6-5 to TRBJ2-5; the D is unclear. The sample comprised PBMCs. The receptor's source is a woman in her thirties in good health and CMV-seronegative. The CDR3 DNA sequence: TGTGCCAGCAGTTACTCGAGTGAAAAGACCCAGTACTTC. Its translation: CASSYSSEKTQYF.